A selection of T cell receptor beta chains follows, all from one sample in a study of blood T cell repertoires in COVID-19. The assay was immunoSEQ multiplex PCR, and TCRdb's table has in-frame clones only and misses some. The table lists 200,000 to 250,000 clones, around 80% of them singletons. The source material was peripheral blood. The source of these receptors is a woman between 70 and 85 years old with acute or convalescent COVID-19. Each CDR3 is given with its conserved first and last residue. The order of the fields is V gene, D gene, clone size, J gene, CDR3 protein, CDR3 DNA. D genes are given only for firm matches. The listing skips clone size in some rows; elsewhere it reads once, few, many or a size class.

TRBV7-3,TRBD1,-,TRBJ2-5,CASSLTGEETQYF,TGTGCCAGCAGCCTGACAGGGGAAGAGACCCAGTACTTC
TRBV30,TRBD1,-,TRBJ2-7,CAWSRETGPYEQYF,TGTGCCTGGAGTCGAGAGACAGGGCCCTACGAGCAGTACTTC
TRBV27,TRBD1,-,TRBJ1-5,CASSWGRGRDQPQHF,TGTGCCAGCAGTTGGGGCAGGGGGCGAGATCAGCCCCAGCATTTT
TRBV11-2,-,once,TRBJ2-7,CASSLNRVSYEQYF,TGTGCCAGCAGCTTAAATCGGGTCTCCTACGAGCAGTACTTC
TRBV6-5,-,-,TRBJ2-1,CASSPDSFQFF,TGTGCCAGCAGCCCGGACAGCTTTCAGTTCTTC
TRBV30,-,-,TRBJ2-7,CAWSAVTRDEQYF,TGTGCCTGGAGTGCGGTAACGAGAGACGAGCAGTACTTC
TRBV7-3,-,-,TRBJ2-5,CASSLGPQPGQETQYF,TGTGCCAGCAGCTTAGGGCCCCAACCCGGCCAAGAGACCCAGTACTTC
TRBV5-1,-,-,TRBJ1-5,CASSSSGAVEQPQHF,TGCGCCAGCAGTTCCTCAGGGGCGGTTGAACAGCCCCAGCATTTT
TRBV5-1,TRBD2,-,TRBJ2-2,CASSSTGTRGSGELFF,TGCGCCAGCAGCTCTACCGGGACTAGGGGGTCCGGGGAGCTGTTTTTT
TRBV6-5,-,once,TRBJ1-6,CASTAGTSNSPLHF,TGTGCCAGCACCGCCGGGACAAGTAATTCACCCCTCCACTTT
TRBV4-3,-,-,TRBJ2-1,CASSQNLALNEQFF,TGCGCCAGCAGCCAAAATTTGGCCCTCAATGAGCAGTTCTTC
TRBV30,TRBD1,-,TRBJ1-2,CAWYRGNDYGYTF,TGTGCCTGGTACAGGGGCAACGACTATGGCTACACCTTC
TRBV9,TRBD2,few,TRBJ2-5,CASSGLAGGQETQYF,TGTGCCAGCAGCGGACTAGCGGGGGGTCAGGAGACCCAGTACTTC
TRBV14,TRBD2,once,TRBJ2-2,CASNAGGTNTGELFF,TGTGCCAGCAATGCGGGGGGAACGAACACCGGGGAGCTGTTTTTT
TRBV5-1,-,-,TRBJ2-3,CASSFPRGNTDTQYF,TGCGCCAGCAGCTTTCCCCGGGGGAACACAGATACGCAGTATTTT
TRBV2,-,-,TRBJ2-7,CASSLRDIYEQYF,TGTGCCAGCAGCCTCCGGGACATCTACGAGCAGTACTTC
TRBV30,-,-,TRBJ2-2,CAWSVAILTGELFF,TGTGCCTGGAGTGTAGCGATCCTCACCGGGGAGCTGTTTTTT
TRBV7-8,-,-,TRBJ2-7,CASSLYSGTYEQYF,TGTGCCAGCAGCTTATATAGCGGAACCTACGAGCAGTACTTC
TRBV9,-,-,TRBJ2-3,CASSLLASTDTQYF,TGTGCCAGCAGCCTCCTGGCCAGCACAGATACGCAGTATTTT
TRBV7-6,TRBD2,-,TRBJ2-7,CASSPGTSGTISGEQYF,TGTGCCAGCAGCCCCGGGACTAGCGGGACCATCTCGGGCGAGCAGTACTTC
TRBV6-1,-,-,TRBJ1-3,CASSELAAPSGNTIYF,TGTGCCAGCAGTGAACTGGCCGCTCCTTCTGGAAACACCATATATTTT
TRBV3-1/TRBV3-2,TRBD1,-,TRBJ1-3,CASSQKRAGGLSGNTIYF,TGTGCCAGCAGCCAAAAAAGGGCAGGGGGCCTCTCTGGAAACACCATATATTTT
TRBV7-2,-,-,TRBJ2-7,CASSLTGQSDYEQYF,TGTGCCAGCAGCTTAACGGGACAATCCGACTACGAGCAGTACTTC
TRBV6-5,-,-,TRBJ2-7,CASKSSSYEQYF,TGTGCCAGCAAGTCTAGCTCCTACGAGCAGTACTTC
TRBV5-6,-,-,TRBJ2-5,CASSLGRKGTQYF,TGTGCCAGCAGCTTGGGGAGGAAAGGGACCCAGTACTTC
TRBV5-3,TRBD2,few,TRBJ2-1,CARSLIAGGLSYNEQFF,TGTGCCAGAAGCCTAATAGCGGGGGGGCTGTCCTACAATGAGCAGTTCTTC
TRBV5-4,-,-,TRBJ2-1,CASASGGGASYNEQFF,TGTGCCAGCGCATCGGGTGGCGGGGCTTCCTACAATGAGCAGTTCTTC
TRBV9,TRBD1,-,TRBJ2-2,CASRQGADTGELFF,TGTGCCAGCAGACAGGGGGCGGACACCGGGGAGCTGTTTTTT
TRBV7-2,TRBD2,once,TRBJ2-3,CASTYLPVSGGADTQYF,TGTGCCAGCACCTACCTCCCTGTTAGCGGGGGGGCGGATACGCAGTATTTT
TRBV6-5,TRBD1,-,TRBJ2-3,CASRRMTGTDTQYF,TGTGCCAGCAGACGTATGACAGGGACAGATACGCAGTATTTT
TRBV9,TRBD1,-,TRBJ2-6,CASSPLGTDINSGANVLTF,TGTGCCAGCAGCCCTTTAGGGACAGATATCAACTCTGGGGCCAACGTCCTGACTTTC
TRBV5-6,-,-,TRBJ1-2,CASSSRVGYTF,TGTGCCAGCAGTTCGCGGGTTGGCTACACCTTC
TRBV5-4,-,-,TRBJ2-1,CASSPGGTASYNEQFF,TGTGCCAGCAGCCCAGGAGGGACGGCTAGTTACAATGAGCAGTTCTTC
TRBV5-8,TRBD2,few,TRBJ2-7,CATQLSGAIYEQYF,TGTGCCACCCAACTTAGCGGGGCGATCTACGAGCAGTACTTC
TRBV18,-,-,TRBJ1-1,CASSLAGNAEAFF,TGTGCCAGCTCACTTGCAGGAAATGCTGAAGCTTTCTTT
TRBV6-1,-,-,TRBJ2-3,CASSEIRKDTQYF,TGTGCCAGCAGTGAAATCAGGAAGGATACGCAGTATTTT
TRBV7-2,TRBD1,-,TRBJ2-7,CASSLGTGVSSYEQYF,TGTGCCAGCAGCTTAGGGACAGGGGTTAGCTCCTACGAGCAGTACTTC
TRBV7-9,TRBD2,-,TRBJ2-2,CASSLYPPAWEGGELFF,TGTGCCAGCAGCTTATATCCCCCCGCGTGGGAGGGCGGGGAGCTGTTTTTT
TRBV30,TRBD1,-,TRBJ2-2,CAWNGGQGARVTGELFF,TGTGCCTGGAACGGGGGACAGGGGGCGCGGGTCACCGGGGAGCTGTTTTTT
TRBV6-2/TRBV6-3,TRBD2,-,TRBJ2-3,CASSLPTSRADTQYF,TGTGCCAGCAGCCTCCCGACTAGCCGAGCAGATACGCAGTATTTT
TRBV5-1,-,-,TRBJ2-5,CASSLDTGGRGETQYF,TGCGCCAGCAGCTTGGATACGGGGGGCAGGGGAGAGACCCAGTACTTC
TRBV6-5,TRBD1,-,TRBJ1-2,CASSSDRAPYGYTF,TGTGCCAGCAGCTCGGACAGGGCACCCTATGGCTACACCTTC
TRBV24-1,TRBD2,once,TRBJ2-2,CATSTLAGRTGELFF,TGTGCCACCAGTACCCTAGCGGGGAGAACCGGGGAGCTGTTTTTT
TRBV20-1,TRBD1,few,TRBJ1-2,CSAIDRGRGYGYTF,TGCAGTGCTATTGACAGGGGGCGCGGCTATGGCTACACCTTC
TRBV5-5,-,-,TRBJ2-1,CASQFSYNEQFF,TGTGCCAGCCAATTTTCCTACAATGAGCAGTTCTTC
TRBV9,-,-,TRBJ1-1,CASGWGRDTEAFF,TGTGCCAGCGGGTGGGGGAGGGACACTGAAGCTTTCTTT
TRBV5-4,TRBD1,once,TRBJ2-3,CASSSGQGNADTQYF,TGTGCCAGCAGCTCAGGACAGGGAAATGCAGATACGCAGTATTTT